One sample yielded the 28 T cell receptor beta chains listed below, sequenced in a study of blood T cell repertoires in COVID-19. TCRdb keeps only in-frame clones here, not all; method: immunoSEQ multiplex PCR. The data show about 42,000 clones, around 89% seen once. Sequencing was done on a sample of peripheral blood. The receptor source for this set is a man younger than 40 with active or convalescent COVID-19.

V gene TRBV6-4 combines with J gene TRBJ2-1; D possibly corresponds to TRBD1 (5 bases). Germline V gene lookup returns CDR1 MRHNA and CDR2 SNTAGT. The CDR3 contains 13 residues. V lost 3 bases to trimming and J lost 5 bases, with 8 bases between them. The CDR3 DNA follows: TGTGCCAGCAGTGAACAGGAGAACAATGAGCAGTTCTTC. This encodes CASSEQENNEQFF.

V is TRBV7-8 and J is TRBJ2-5, with D perhaps matching TRBD2 (5 bases). The germline V gene encodes CDR1 SGHVS and CDR2 FQNEAQ. The CDR3 is 17 residues long. V was trimmed by 1 base and J by 4 bases, leaving 19 bases between them. The CDR3: CASSLVPAVGLRETQYF. In DNA, the CDR3 is TGTGCCAGCAGCTTAGTGCCAGCGGTGGGATTACGAGAGACCCAGTACTTC. Complete variable domain (other parts from reference TRBV7-8 and TRBJ2-5): GAGVSQSPRYKVAKRGQDVALRCDPISGHVSLFWYQQALGQGPEFLTYFQNEAQLDKSGLPSDRFFAERPEGSVSTLKIQRTQQEDSAVYLCASSLVPAVGLRETQYFGPGTRLLVL.

This chain connects TRBV11-2 to TRBJ2-5, with TRBD2 as a possible D gene (6 bases). V shed 1 base and J shed 5 bases, with 11 bases lying between them. The CDR3 covers 14 residues. The germline gives CDR1 SGHAT, CDR2 FQNNGV. The CDR3 DNA is TGTGCCAGCAGCTTAGTAGGAGGAGGGGAGACCCAGTACTTC. Protein: CASSLVGGGETQYF.

The chain joins TRBV21-1 to TRBJ1-2. TRBV21-1 has pseudogene status. This CDR3 comprises 9 residues. The CDR3 DNA sequence: TGTGCCACACGAGGGGGCTACACCTTC. This gives the protein CATRGGYTF.

This chain uses TRBV5-1 with TRBJ1-5; TRBD1 might be the D (5 bases). The germline CDR1 and CDR2 sequences are SGHRS and YFSETQ. The CDR3 extends over 15 amino acids. Trimming removed 1 base from V and 3 bases from J, with 11 bases in between. The CDR3 DNA reads as TGCGCCAGCAGCTTGACCCCAGGGATCAATCAGCCCCAGCATTTT. Translating it yields CASSLTPGINQPQHF.

V usage is TRBV7-9 and J usage is TRBJ2-3, with D possibly matching TRBD2 (6 bases). This CDR3 has 13 residues. V was shortened by 5 bases and J by 5 bases, with 11 bases between the two germline ends. The germline V gene has CDR1 SEHNR and CDR2 FQNEAQ (reference sequence). The CDR3 is CASSKGLLDTQYF. The CDR3 DNA sequence: TGTGCCAGCAGCAAGGGACTTTTAGATACGCAGTATTTT.

The rearrangement joins TRBV11-2 to TRBJ2-2, with D maybe TRBD2 (5 bases). With 5 bases removed from V and 4 bases from J, the gap between germline ends came to 14 bases. This CDR3 is built from 15 residues. CDR1 and CDR2 from the germline V gene are SGHAT and FQNNGV. The chain's CDR3 is CASSLGLRGTGELFF. The CDR3 DNA reads as TGTGCCAGCAGCCTTGGACTCCGGGGCACCGGGGAGCTGTTTTTT. Filled out from reference TRBV11-2 and TRBJ2-2, the complete variable domain reads EAGVAQSPRYKIIEKRQSVAFWCNPISGHATLYWYQQILGQGPKLLIQFQNNGVVDDSQLPKDRFSAERLKGVDSTLKIQPAKLEDSAVYLCASSLGLRGTGELFFGEGSRLTVL.

The rearrangement uses TRBV12-3 or TRBV12-4 and TRBJ2-7; tentative D call: TRBD1 (6 bases). This CDR3 is built from 13 residues. Trimming removed 1 base at V and 4 bases at J, with 8 bases between. CDR3 coding DNA: TGTGCCAGCAGTTTAGTCAGGGGTTACGAGCAGTACTTC. Its translation: CASSLVRGYEQYF.

The chain couples TRBV18 to TRBJ2-3; D is uncertain. The CDR3 runs to 12 residues. V was pared by 5 bases and J by 0 bases, with 3 bases between. CDR1 and CDR2 (germline): KGHSH, LQKENI. DNA for the CDR3: TGTGCCAGCTCATCTAGCACAGATACGCAGTATTTT. Protein: CASSSSTDTQYF. Full variable domain (rest looked up from reference TRBV18 and TRBJ2-3): NAGVMQNPRHLVRRRGQEARLRCSPMKGHSHVYWYRQLPEEGLKFMVYLQKENIIDESGMPKERFSAEFPKEGPSILRIQQVVRGDSAAYFCASSSSTDTQYFGPGTRLTVL.

Here the CDR3 DNA reads TGTGCCAGCAGTGAGACCAGGGGGCACAATGAGCAGTTCTTC. Translating gives CASSETRGHNEQFF. The chain joins TRBV25-1 to TRBJ2-1; 8 nucleotides match TRBD1. CDR3 length: 14 residues. CDR1 is MGHDK, CDR2 SYGVNS, per germline. Trimming took 3 bases from V and 5 from J; bases not matched to a gene: 3.

The chain is built from TRBV9 and TRBJ1-4; 9 bases line up with TRBD1. CDR1 SGDLS and CDR2 YYNGEE come from the germline V gene. The CDR3 consists of 14 residues. J gave up 6 bases and V 0 bases, and 0 bases lay outside the gene matches. The CDR3 protein is CASSVGTGDEKLFF. CDR3 in DNA: TGTGCCAGCAGCGTAGGGACAGGGGATGAAAAACTGTTTTTT.

The chain is built from TRBV23-1 and TRBJ1-5; D is undetermined. TRBV23-1 is an ORF, and what it does is uncertain. The CDR3 has 16 amino acids. V lost 3 bases and J lost 0, with 12 bases in between. The CDR3 is CASSHQKPYSNQPQHF. CDR3 nucleotides: TGCGCCAGCAGTCACCAAAAGCCCTATAGCAATCAGCCCCAGCATTTT.

The chain links TRBV6-5 to TRBJ1-3, with D maybe TRBD1 (5 bases). The ends were cut back, 4 bases at V and 7 bases at J, with 8 bases in the middle. This CDR3 is 12 amino acids long. In germline, CDR1 is MNHEY, CDR2 SVGAGI. Written as DNA, the CDR3 is TGTGCCAGCAGTTCGCCAGGGAACACCATATATTTT. This sequence encodes CASSSPGNTIYF.

This clone has just one count. The CDR3 loop reads CASSQQGFNEQFF. CDR3 coding DNA: TGTGCCAGCTCTCAACAGGGGTTCAATGAGCAGTTCTTC. V is TRBV18 and J is TRBJ2-1, with 7 bases aligning to TRBD1. There are 13 residues in the CDR3. J gave up 6 bases and V 6 bases, and 5 bases lay outside the gene matches. CDR1 and CDR2 from the germline V gene are KGHSH and LQKENI.

The CDR3 region has the DNA TGTGCCAGCTCACCCACCCCAGGGGCTAACTATGGCTACACCTTC. Encoded protein: CASSPTPGANYGYTF. The rearrangement links TRBV18 to TRBJ1-2, with D possibly TRBD1 on 6 matching bases. With 3 bases removed from V and 0 bases from J, the gap between germline ends came to 11 bases. CDR1 is KGHSH and CDR2 is LQKENI in the germline V gene. This CDR3 contains 15 residues.

The genes are TRBV10-3 and TRBJ2-3; no definite D call. Per the germline V gene, CDR1 is ENHRY and CDR2 is SYGVKD. The CDR3 runs 14 residues. V shed 3 bases and J shed 0 bases, with 7 bases lying between them. The CDR3 coding sequence is TGTGCCATCAGTGAAATAGCAAGCACAGATACGCAGTATTTT. Its protein product is CAISEIASTDTQYF.

V usage is TRBV5-1 and J usage is TRBJ1-1, with 9 bases that match TRBD1. From germline, CDR1 is SGHRS and CDR2 YFSETQ. The CDR3 has 14 amino acids. With 4 bases clipped from V and 5 bases from J, the junction kept 6 bases outside the gene matches. The CDR3 DNA reads TGCGCCAGCAGCACGGGGACAGGGCGGACTGAAGCTTTCTTT. It translates to CASSTGTGRTEAFF. Combining the CDR3 with reference TRBV5-1 and TRBJ1-1 gives the whole variable domain KAGVTQTPRYLIKTRGQQVTLSCSPISGHRSVSWYQQTPGQGLQFLFEYFSETQRNKGNFPGRFSGRQFSNSRSEMNVSTLELGDSALYLCASSTGTGRTEAFFGQGTRLTVV.

The chain uses TRBV6-5 and TRBJ2-7; D might be TRBD2 (5 bases). V gave up 6 bases and J gave up 5 bases, with 14 bases separating them. The germline V gene has CDR1 MNHEY and CDR2 SVGAGI. This CDR3 comprises 13 residues. The CDR3 nucleotides read TGTGCCAGCAGCCTAGGACTTCCCAACGAGCAGTACGTC. Amino acid sequence: CASSLGLPNEQYV.

This clone is a singleton in its sample. The gene calls are TRBV20-1 and TRBJ1-1; 9 bases match TRBD1. The V gene end was trimmed by 3 bases and the J gene end by 10 bases; junction bases not matched to a gene: 15. The CDR3 covers 15 residues. Looked up from germline, CDR1 is DFQATT and CDR2 is SNEGSKA (reference sequence). The CDR3 spells CSASGGQGNLGVAFF. DNA of the CDR3: TGCAGTGCTAGTGGAGGACAGGGGAATTTGGGCGTAGCTTTCTTT.

The CDR3 loop reads CASRGGLADTDTQYF. The CDR3 DNA is TGTGCCAGCAGGGGAGGACTAGCGGATACAGATACGCAGTATTTT. This chain joins TRBV6-5 and TRBJ2-3; TRBD2 aligns across 10 bases. Unmatched junction bases numbered 6, after V lost 6 bases and J lost 3 bases. Germline V gene sequence: CDR1 MNHEY, CDR2 SVGAGI. The CDR3 is 15 residues long.

The genes are TRBV12-5 and TRBJ1-2; 7 nucleotides agree with TRBD1. Trimming at V came to 1 base and at J to 1 base, leaving 3 bases not matched to a gene. Per germline, CDR1 LGHNT and CDR2 FRNRAP. This CDR3 region has 15 residues. The CDR3 spells CASGLGTGINYGYTF. In DNA form, the CDR3 reads TGTGCTAGTGGTTTGGGGACAGGAATTAACTATGGCTACACCTTC.

This clone was seen a single time. CDR3 sequence reads: CASSLRNPGTGSSGNTIYF. For the CDR3, the DNA is TGTGCCAGCAGCTTACGAAATCCCGGGACAGGGAGCTCTGGAAACACCATATATTTT. The gene calls are TRBV7-9 and TRBJ1-3; 9 bases are shared with TRBD1. V lost 2 bases and J lost 0; bases outside the gene matches: 11. Germline values: CDR1 SEHNR, CDR2 FQNEAQ (reference sequence). This CDR3 spans 19 amino acids.

The chain has TRBV30 and TRBJ1-1; 8 positions agree with TRBD1. J was trimmed by 1 base and V by 2 bases; bases with no gene match: 3. Germline-derived CDR1 and CDR2 are GTSNPN and SVGIG (reference sequence). The length of the CDR3 is 14 residues. The CDR3 reads CAWSSGTGNTEAFF. The CDR3 nucleotides read TGTGCCTGGAGTAGTGGGACAGGGAACACTGAAGCTTTCTTT.

The rearrangement uses TRBV2 and TRBJ1-6; perhaps TRBD1 as D (5 bases). Germline V gene lookup returns CDR1 SNHLY and CDR2 FYNNEI. The CDR3 runs to 15 residues. V dropped 7 bases and J dropped 0 bases, with 10 bases sitting between them. CDR3 nucleotide sequence: TGTGCCAGCATCCCGGGGGGCTCCTATAATTCACCCCTCCACTTT. This sequence encodes CASIPGGSYNSPLHF.

The chain is built from TRBV2 and TRBJ2-3; 10 bases line up with TRBD1. This CDR3 spans 14 amino acids. V lost 7 bases to trimming and J lost 4 bases; unmatched junction nucleotides: 5. Looked up from germline, CDR1 is SNHLY and CDR2 is FYNNEI. The CDR3 DNA follows: TGTGCCAGCACTAGCGGACAGGGGGCAGATACGCAGTATTTT. Amino acids: CASTSGQGADTQYF.

The chain has TRBV19 and TRBJ2-2; tentative D call: TRBD1 (6 bases). This CDR3 has 16 amino acids. The V gene's germline CDR1 is LNHDA and CDR2 SQIVND (reference sequence). V was cut by 3 bases and J by 6 bases, with 17 bases left in between. The CDR3 DNA sequence: TGTGCCAGTAGTATGGGAAACAGGGATTCGGCCGGGGAGCTGTTTTTT. It specifies CASSMGNRDSAGELFF. The full variable domain, completed using reference TRBV19 and TRBJ2-2, is DGGITQSPKYLFRKEGQNVTLSCEQNLNHDAMYWYRQDPGQGLRLIYYSQIVNDFQKGDIAEGYSVSREKKESFPLTVTSAQKNPTAFYLCASSMGNRDSAGELFFGEGSRLTVL.

The chain is built from TRBV12-3 or TRBV12-4 and TRBJ1-5; no definite D call. Trimming took 0 bases from V and 5 from J, leaving 5 bases between them. This CDR3 spans 13 amino acids. The CDR3, as DNA: TGTGCCAGCAGTTTAGCCAGGTATCAGCCCCAGCATTTT. Residues: CASSLARYQPQHF.

The rearrangement uses TRBV4-2 and TRBJ1-4; 7 bases map to TRBD1. CDR3 length: 16 amino acids. Germline V gives CDR1 LGHNA, CDR2 YNFKEQ. The trim removed 1 base at V and 4 bases at J, leaving 6 bases unmatched. CDR3 amino acids: CASSQGATGFNEKLFF. The DNA of the CDR3 is TGTGCCAGCAGCCAAGGGGCGACAGGGTTTAATGAAAAACTGTTTTTT.